One sample yielded the 29 T cell receptor beta chains listed below, sequenced in a study of blood T cell repertoires in COVID-19. Assay used: immunoSEQ multiplex PCR; TCRdb lists only in-frame clones, some missing. The top ten hold over 0.7% of the sample, which has roughly 500,000 clones, approximately 89% seen once. The sample comprised peripheral blood. The receptor set was obtained from a man between 18 and 29 years old with COVID-19, enrolled during active disease.

The chain is built from TRBV11-1 and TRBJ2-1; the D gene is possibly TRBD1 (6 bases). The ends were cut back, 5 bases at V and 4 bases at J, with 15 bases in the middle. This CDR3 contains 15 residues. Germline V gene lookup returns CDR1 SGHAT and CDR2 FQDESV (reference sequence). The CDR3 DNA reads TGTGCCAGCAGCCCGACAGGAGCGTCATACAATGAGCAGTTCTTC. This sequence encodes CASSPTGASYNEQFF.

CDR3 loop: CASSFQWSGGELFF. CDR3 in DNA: TGTGCCAGCAGCTTTCAGTGGAGTGGCGGGGAGCTGTTTTTT. The J gene is TRBJ2-2, the V gene TRBV5-4; D unclear. Germline V gives CDR1 SGHNT, CDR2 YYREEE (reference sequence). V was shortened by 2 bases and J by 7 bases, with 12 bases between the two germline ends. This CDR3 contains 14 residues.

The chain combines TRBV2 with TRBJ1-6; possible D gene TRBD1, 6 bases. V dropped 4 bases and J dropped 0 bases, with 13 bases sitting between them. Per the germline V gene, CDR1 is SNHLY and CDR2 is FYNNEI. This CDR3 spans 17 amino acids. As DNA, the CDR3 is TGTGCCAGCAGTGGGGGGGGGCCTAGCTCCTATAATTCACCCCTCCACTTT. Its translation is CASSGGGPSSYNSPLHF.

This clone has just a few counts. The chain joins TRBV2 to TRBJ1-6, with D possibly TRBD1 on 5 matching bases. This CDR3 region has 15 residues. V dropped 7 bases and J dropped 9 bases, with 19 bases sitting between them. Germline V lookup: CDR1 SNHLY, CDR2 FYNNEI. In nucleotides, the CDR3 is TGTGCCAGCATTCCACGGGGGACGATGGGTTCACCCCTCCACTTT. Amino acid sequence: CASIPRGTMGSPLHF.

The rearrangement links TRBV7-8 to TRBJ1-5; 10 nucleotides align to TRBD1. With V trimmed by 1 base and J by 6 bases, 6 bases remained unmatched. Germline CDR1 reads SGHVS; CDR2 reads FQNEAQ. CDR3 length: 16 residues. As DNA, the CDR3 is TGTGCCAGCAGCTTAGAGACAGGGGGCGGGGGTCAGCCCCAGCATTTT. It encodes CASSLETGGGGQPQHF. The full variable domain, with the rest looked up from reference TRBV7-8 and TRBJ1-5, is GAGVSQSPRYKVAKRGQDVALRCDPISGHVSLFWYQQALGQGPEFLTYFQNEAQLDKSGLPSDRFFAERPEGSVSTLKIQRTQQEDSAVYLCASSLETGGGGQPQHFGDGTRLSIL.

The rearrangement uses TRBV2 and TRBJ2-2, with 7 bases matching TRBD2. Germline V lookup: CDR1 SNHLY, CDR2 FYNNEI. The CDR3 loop spans 15 amino acids. V lost 6 bases and J lost 4; bases outside the gene matches: 8. The CDR3 nucleotides are TGTGCCAGCAGGAAGGCCGCTAGCGGCACCGGGGAGCTGTTTTTT. This codes for CASRKAASGTGELFF.

The chain couples TRBV7-6 to TRBJ2-3; D gene uncertain. This CDR3 is 17 amino acids long. Trimming pared 4 bases from V and 1 base from J, leaving 18 bases between. The germline gives CDR1 SGHVS, CDR2 FNYEAQ. The CDR3 coding sequence is TGTGCCAGCAGCTCATACCCCCCTACAGCCCGCACAGATACGCAGTATTTT. This encodes CASSSYPPTARTDTQYF.

This clone was recorded only once. The rearrangement links TRBV5-1 to TRBJ2-1; no clear D gene. This CDR3 spans 13 amino acids. Per germline, CDR1 SGHRS and CDR2 YFSETQ. Deletions cut 0 bases from V and 4 bases from J, with 5 bases between. CDR3: CASSLDNYNEQFF. CDR3 DNA: TGCGCCAGCAGCTTGGACAATTACAATGAGCAGTTCTTC.

The chain links TRBV27 to TRBJ2-5, with D perhaps TRBD2 (6 bases). V was pared by 6 bases and J by 0 bases, with 14 bases between. The germline gives CDR1 MNHEY, CDR2 SMNVEV (reference sequence). The CDR3 runs 15 residues. The CDR3 loop reads CASRGSGAYQETQYF. CDR3 nucleotides: TGTGCCAGCAGAGGTAGCGGAGCCTACCAAGAGACCCAGTACTTC.

The rearrangement links TRBV29-1 to TRBJ2-3; 8 positions agree with TRBD2. The CDR3 sequence is 15 residues long. V lost 2 bases and J lost 5; bases outside the gene matches: 9. The germline V gene has CDR1 SQVTM and CDR2 ANQGSEA. In DNA, the CDR3 is TGCAGCGTTGAATACGGGAGGGCCAGGCGAGATACGCAGTATTTT. Translating it yields CSVEYGRARRDTQYF.

The chain combines TRBV19 with TRBJ2-1, with TRBD2 matching over 13 bases. This CDR3 is built from 13 residues. In germline, CDR1 is LNHDA, CDR2 SQIVND (reference sequence). Unmatched junction bases numbered 4, after V lost 9 bases and J lost 8 bases. CDR3 region: CASRLAGGDEQFF. In DNA form, the CDR3 reads TGTGCCAGCAGACTAGCGGGAGGAGATGAGCAGTTCTTC.

The chain links TRBV5-1 to TRBJ2-2; D unclear. V shed 0 bases and J shed 4 bases, with 7 bases lying between them. The CDR3 totals 14 residues. The germline V gene has CDR1 SGHRS and CDR2 YFSETQ. CDR3 nucleotides: TGCGCCAGCAGCTTGGAATCAGTCACCGGGGAGCTGTTTTTT. It encodes CASSLESVTGELFF.

This clone was seen more than once but under ten times. The chain is built from TRBV19 and TRBJ2-2; D gene unclear. There are 14 residues in the CDR3. V lost 3 bases and J 0 bases, leaving 5 bases between the germline ends. Germline V gives CDR1 LNHDA, CDR2 SQIVND (reference sequence). CDR3 protein: CASSILANTGELFF. For the CDR3, the DNA is TGTGCCAGTAGTATCTTAGCGAACACCGGGGAGCTGTTTTTT.

The CDR3 spells CASSNTVSYEQYF. CDR3 sequence (DNA): TGTGCCAGCAGTAATACAGTCTCCTACGAGCAGTACTTC. The V gene is TRBV5-6, the J gene TRBJ2-7; D remains unclear. Trimming removed 5 bases at V and 0 bases at J, with 9 bases between. From germline, CDR1 is SGHDT and CDR2 YYEEEE. The CDR3 contains 13 residues.

This sequence joins TRBV24-1 and TRBJ1-2; perhaps TRBD1 as D (5 bases). The CDR3 spans 13 residues. Trimming pared 7 bases from V and 4 bases from J, leaving 12 bases between. Looked up from germline, CDR1 is KGHDR and CDR2 is SFDVKD. The chain's CDR3 is CATSGGVPYGYTF. The CDR3 bases are TGTGCCACCAGCGGGGGGGTCCCCTATGGCTACACCTTC.

V usage is TRBV3-1 (or the pseudogene TRBV3-2) and J usage is TRBJ1-2; 8 nucleotides agree with TRBD1. The CDR3 runs 17 residues. V shed 1 base and J 7 bases; nucleotides not matched to a gene: 14. Germline V lookup: CDR1 LGHDT, CDR2 YNNKEL (reference sequence). CDR3 in amino acids: CASSQGGTGESRTGYTF. CDR3 in DNA: TGTGCCAGCAGCCAAGGTGGGACAGGTGAAAGCAGGACTGGCTACACCTTC.

The table lists this clone with a few counts. The chain's CDR3 is CASTSNTGELFF. The DNA for the CDR3 is TGTGCCAGTACGTCTAACACCGGGGAGCTGTTTTTT. This chain uses TRBV19 with TRBJ2-2; D gene unclear. This CDR3 is built from 12 residues. CDR1 LNHDA and CDR2 SQIVND come from the germline V gene (reference sequence). V lost 7 bases to trimming and J lost 2 bases, with 5 bases between them.

This sequence joins TRBV5-6 and TRBJ2-1; TRBD1 might be the D (6 bases). This CDR3 has 14 residues. CDR1 SGHDT and CDR2 YYEEEE come from the germline V gene. V shed 3 bases and J shed 5 bases, with 12 bases lying between them. The chain's CDR3 is CASSSSDRDNEQFF. The CDR3, as DNA: TGTGCCAGCAGCTCGTCGGACAGAGACAATGAGCAGTTCTTC.

The gene calls are TRBV27 and TRBJ2-7; possible D gene TRBD2, 6 bases. The CDR3 sequence is 15 residues long. V was shortened by 6 bases and J by 2 bases, with 17 bases between the two germline ends. CDR1 and CDR2 from the germline V gene are MNHEY and SMNVEV (reference sequence). DNA for the CDR3: TGTGCCAGCAGGCCGGGACTCCCCCCGACCTACGAGCAGTACTTC. Encoded protein: CASRPGLPPTYEQYF.

The chain uses TRBV6-6 and TRBJ2-5, with 8 bases lining up with TRBD2. This CDR3 comprises 13 residues. V lost 5 bases, J lost 5 bases, and 4 bases stayed unmatched. The germline V gene has CDR1 MNHNY and CDR2 SVGAGI (reference sequence). As DNA, the CDR3 is TGTGCCAGCAGTCCTCCGGGAGGGGAGACCCAGTACTTC. Protein product: CASSPPGGETQYF.

The J gene is TRBJ1-2, the V gene TRBV5-1; D uncertain. This CDR3 has 14 amino acids. From germline, CDR1 is SGHRS and CDR2 YFSETQ. Deletions cut 1 base from V and 5 bases from J, with 12 bases between. The CDR3 loop reads CASSLTVPNYGYTF. The CDR3 DNA sequence: TGCGCCAGCAGCTTGACAGTCCCCAATTATGGCTACACCTTC.

The rearrangement uses TRBV7-9 and TRBJ1-4; perhaps TRBD1 as D (6 bases). Germline V lookup: CDR1 SEHNR, CDR2 FQNEAQ (reference sequence). Between the trimmed V and J ends, which lost 5 bases and 6 bases, there was a span of 22 bases. The CDR3 is 17 amino acids. This chain's CDR3 is CASSAHLGGDGHEKLFF. CDR3 bases: TGTGCCAGCAGCGCCCACCTAGGGGGGGACGGCCATGAAAAACTGTTTTTT.

The rearrangement uses TRBV2 and TRBJ1-5; possible D gene TRBD1, 5 bases. V lost 6 bases, J lost 2 bases, and 23 bases lay in between. CDR1 is SNHLY and CDR2 is FYNNEI in the germline V gene. This CDR3 comprises 18 residues. The CDR3 here is CASRGRQGPVKGNQPQHF. DNA for the CDR3: TGTGCCAGCAGGGGAAGGCAGGGCCCAGTAAAGGGCAATCAGCCCCAGCATTTT.

This chain joins TRBV12-3 or TRBV12-4 and TRBJ2-7; weak D call: TRBD1 (6 bases). Trimming removed 6 bases from V and 1 base from J, with 10 bases in between. CDR3 length equals 13 residues. The chain's CDR3 is CASRIQGSYEQYF. For the CDR3, the DNA is TGTGCCAGCAGAATACAGGGATCCTACGAGCAGTACTTC.

This sequence joins TRBV5-4 and TRBJ1-3, with D maybe TRBD1 (5 bases). The V gene's germline CDR1 is SGHNT and CDR2 YYREEE (reference sequence). The CDR3 covers 13 residues. V was trimmed by 4 bases and J by 4 bases, leaving 9 bases between them. The DNA of the CDR3 is TGTGCCAGCAGCGCGGGACTAGGAAACACCATATATTTT. Residues: CASSAGLGNTIYF.

J is TRBJ2-5 and V is TRBV3-1 (or the pseudogene TRBV3-2); 11 bases line up with TRBD2. Trimming at V came to 2 bases and at J to 2 bases, leaving 10 bases not matched to a gene. The CDR3 loop spans 18 amino acids. The V gene's germline CDR1 is LGHDT and CDR2 YNNKEL (reference sequence). Here the CDR3 reads CASSQRTSGGHLQETQYF. The CDR3 region has the DNA TGTGCCAGCAGCCAACGCACTAGCGGGGGTCACTTACAAGAGACCCAGTACTTC.

The chain is built from TRBV10-2 and TRBJ2-7, with 15 bases aligning to TRBD2. Germline trimming cut 6 bases from V and 7 bases from J; bases unmatched to any gene: 13. The CDR3 covers 17 residues. Germline-derived CDR1 and CDR2 are WSHSY and SAAADI. The CDR3 sequence is CASSNTGGLAGGQEQYF. The CDR3 DNA is TGCGCCAGCAGCAACACCGGGGGACTAGCGGGGGGCCAAGAGCAGTACTTC.

This clone was found once. This chain connects TRBV21-1 to TRBJ1-4; the D call of TRBD1 is as the table states it, not checked on the DNA. TRBV21-1 is a pseudogene locus. The CDR3 runs 13 residues. CDR3 protein: CAGDRDGNEKLFF. The CDR3 DNA is TGTGCCGGAGACAGGGATGGGAATGAAAAACTGTTTTTT.

The V call is TRBV9, the J call TRBJ1-1, with 10 bases matching TRBD1. The CDR3 consists of 13 residues. Germline V gene sequence: CDR1 SGDLS, CDR2 YYNGEE. Trimming cost V 7 bases and J 5 bases; bases outside gene matches: 5. Here the CDR3 reads CASATGGGTEAFF. For the CDR3, the DNA is TGTGCCAGCGCGACAGGGGGCGGGACTGAAGCTTTCTTT. Looking up the rest from reference TRBV9 and TRBJ1-1 gives the full variable domain: DSGVTQTPKHLITATGQRVTLRCSPRSGDLSVYWYQQSLDQGLQFLIQYYNGEERAKGNILERFSAQQFPDLHSELNLSSLELGDSALYFCASATGGGTEAFFGQGTRLTVV.